The 30 T cell receptor beta chains presented below share a single source sample, sequenced in a study of cytomegalovirus exposure and HLA in healthy donors. The PCR had 60 Vbeta and 13 Jbeta primers. Repertoires were generated with immunoSEQ multiplex PCR, while TCRdb's copy carries only in-frame clones and drops some. The sample gives 90,000 to 140,000 clones, around 74% of which show up once; about 8.3% is in the top ten. The specimen sequenced was PBMCs. Receptors originate from a woman in her 40s in good health and CMV-seropositive.

Comments on this clone: A read error may account for a junction end that differs from germline. The chain joins TRBV19 to TRBJ1-2, with D unclear. Per the germline V gene, CDR1 is LNHDA and CDR2 is SQIVND (reference sequence). The CDR3 extends over 15 amino acids. Written as DNA, the CDR3 is TGTGCCAGTACCGCTCTGCGTCTGAGGTTGGATGGCCACACCTTC. Its translation is CASTALRLRLDGHTF. Supplemented by reference TRBV19 and TRBJ1-2, the full variable domain reads DGGITQSPKYLFRKEGQNVTLSCEQNLNHDAMYWYRQDPGQGLRLIYYSQIVNDFQKGDIAEGYSVSREKKESFPLTVTSAQKNPTAFYLCASTALRLRLDGHTFGSGTRLTVV.

The chain combines TRBV7-9 with TRBJ1-5; D is perhaps TRBD1 (5 bases). The CDR3 has 14 residues. V shed 2 bases and J shed 2 bases, with 7 bases lying between them. Germline lookup yields CDR1 SEHNR and CDR2 FQNEAQ (reference sequence). The CDR3 coding sequence is TGTGCCAGCAGCTTATCGGGGGGCAATCAGCCCCAGCATTTT. Protein: CASSLSGGNQPQHF.

The chain combines TRBV6-5 with TRBJ1-1; 8 bases match TRBD1. V was clipped by 7 bases and J by 4 bases; unmatched bases: 5. The germline V gene encodes CDR1 MNHEY and CDR2 SVGAGI. CDR3 length: 13 amino acids. CDR3 coding DNA: TGTGCCAGCATCTCCGGACAGGGCACTGAAGCTTTCTTT. The encoded protein is CASISGQGTEAFF.

Points on this clone: Additional DNA sequences in this sample encode the identical CDR3. The V gene is TRBV27, the J gene TRBJ2-1; 8 bases map to TRBD2. There are 15 residues in the CDR3. The germline CDR1 and CDR2 sequences are MNHEY and SMNVEV (reference sequence). V dropped 4 bases and J dropped 7; count of bases not matched to a gene: 9. The CDR3 sequence: CASSSSGRLWNEQFF. The CDR3 DNA reads as TGTGCCAGCAGTTCAAGCGGGAGATTGTGGAATGAGCAGTTCTTC.

The chain is built from TRBV11-3 and TRBJ2-2; TRBD2 is a possible D gene (7 bases). CDR1 and CDR2 (germline): SGHNT, YENEEA. The germline V and J ends were trimmed by 1 base and 0 bases, with 18 bases remaining between them. The CDR3 is 19 residues long. CDR3 residues: CASSLGGGEQGPNTGELFF. In nucleotides, the CDR3 is TGTGCCAGCAGCTTAGGAGGGGGGGAACAGGGTCCGAACACCGGGGAGCTGTTTTTT.

Of note for this clone: The limits of the CDR3 on the DNA are not certain, so only TCRdb's listed CDR3 is given. The V call is TRBV18, the J call TRBJ1-2; the listed D gene, TRBD1, was not tested against the DNA. The CDR3 has 13 amino acids, counting both end residues. In germline, CDR1 is KGHSH, CDR2 LQKENI. CDR3 sequence reads: CASSPETVGFGTF.

The rearrangement joins TRBV4-2 to TRBJ1-6; D unclear. The V end was cut by 4 bases, the J end by 5 bases, with 9 bases between. Germline loops: CDR1 LGHNA, CDR2 YNFKEQ. The CDR3 length is 14 residues. CDR3 sequence (DNA): TGTGCCAGCAGCCCTTGGAGTAATAATTCACCCCTCCACTTT. Protein: CASSPWSNNSPLHF.

The rearrangement links TRBV7-2 to TRBJ1-1, with D perhaps TRBD1 (5 bases). The CDR3 contains 14 residues. The V gene's germline CDR1 is SGHTA and CDR2 FQGNSA. Trimming removed 1 base from V and 3 bases from J, with 9 bases in between. The chain's CDR3 is CASSLGGLYTEAFF. The CDR3, as DNA: TGTGCCAGCAGCTTAGGGGGCCTGTACACTGAAGCTTTCTTT. Combining the CDR3 with reference TRBV7-2 and TRBJ1-1 gives the whole variable domain GAGVSQSPSNKVTEKGKDVELRCDPISGHTALYWYRQSLGQGLEFLIYFQGNSAPDKSGLPSDRFSAERTGGSVSTLTIQRTQQEDSAVYLCASSLGGLYTEAFFGQGTRLTVV.

CDR3 in DNA: TGTGCCAGCAGCCTAACTACTGTAACCTACGAGCAGTACTTC. It codes for CASSLTTVTYEQYF. The chain combines TRBV7-9 with TRBJ2-7; D uncertain. The V end was cut by 5 bases, the J end by 2 bases, with 13 bases between. Per the germline V gene, CDR1 is SEHNR and CDR2 is FQNEAQ (reference sequence). This CDR3 has 14 residues.

The rearrangement joins TRBV6-1 to TRBJ2-3; 7 bases align to TRBD2. The germline V gene encodes CDR1 MNHNS and CDR2 SASEGT. J gave up 2 bases and V 1 base, and 3 bases lay outside the gene matches. The CDR3 consists of 15 residues. This CDR3 is CASSEGREPTDTQYF. The CDR3 DNA follows: TGTGCCAGCAGTGAAGGGCGGGAGCCCACAGATACGCAGTATTTT.

The chain links TRBV4-2 to TRBJ2-1; D gene ambiguous. Trimming removed 4 bases at V and 5 bases at J, with 9 bases between. From germline, CDR1 is LGHNA and CDR2 YNFKEQ. This CDR3 spans 13 amino acids. The CDR3 here is CASSPEPDNEQFF. The CDR3 bases are TGTGCCAGCAGCCCCGAGCCCGACAATGAGCAGTTCTTC.

This clone was recorded a few times. The chain joins TRBV6-1 to TRBJ2-3; TRBD2 matches at 7 bases. The germline CDR1 and CDR2 sequences are MNHNS and SASEGT. J gave up 0 bases and V 7 bases, and 7 bases lay outside the gene matches. CDR3 length equals 15 residues. The CDR3: CASNLAAGSTDTQYF. CDR3 in DNA: TGTGCCAGCAATCTAGCGGCAGGTAGCACAGATACGCAGTATTTT.

This clone appeared a single time. The chain has TRBV19 and TRBJ1-2, with D tentatively TRBD1 (6 bases). The CDR3 extends over 13 amino acids. Per the germline V gene, CDR1 is LNHDA and CDR2 is SQIVND (reference sequence). Trimming shortened V by 10 bases and J by 6 bases, and 18 bases separated the two germline ends. CDR3 residues: CATETPNRDGYTF. CDR3 in DNA: TGTGCCACCGAAACCCCCAACAGGGATGGCTACACCTTC.

The chain couples TRBV27 to TRBJ1-2, with TRBD1 identical over 8 bases. The CDR3 extends over 16 amino acids. Trimming took 1 base from V and 1 from J; bases not matched to a gene: 5. Germline V gives CDR1 MNHEY, CDR2 SMNVEV (reference sequence). DNA of the CDR3: TGTGCCAGCAGTTTATTAGGACAGGGCCGTAACTATGGCTACACCTTC. Translating it yields CASSLLGQGRNYGYTF.

The chain uses TRBV14 and TRBJ1-2; D not resolved. This CDR3 has 13 residues. The ends were cut back, 1 base at V and 1 base at J, with 4 bases in the middle. Germline CDR1 reads SGHDN; CDR2 reads FVKESK. CDR3 sequence: CASSQAINYGYTF. The DNA of the CDR3 is TGTGCCAGCAGCCAAGCAATTAACTATGGCTACACCTTC.

The chain couples TRBV5-4 to TRBJ2-7; D is unresolved. The CDR3 is 13 residues long. Trimming took 0 bases from V and 0 from J, leaving 4 bases between them. Germline CDR1 is SGHNT and CDR2 is YYREEE (reference sequence). CDR3 amino acids: CASSLGSSYEQYF. Here the CDR3 DNA reads TGTGCCAGCAGCTTGGGTAGCTCCTACGAGCAGTACTTC.

This chain links TRBV19 with TRBJ2-5, with 7 bases lining up with TRBD2. There are 13 residues in the CDR3. Per the germline V gene, CDR1 is LNHDA and CDR2 is SQIVND (reference sequence). The ends lost 7 bases at V and 5 bases at J; junction bases unmatched: 7. The CDR3: CASTRGEMETQYF. In DNA form, the CDR3 reads TGTGCCAGTACCCGGGGGGAGATGGAGACCCAGTACTTC.

This clone was counted between two and nine times. CDR3 residues: CASSPGGAGNTIYF. CDR3 coding DNA: TGTGCCAGCAGCCCCGGCGGGGCTGGAAACACCATATATTTT. This chain connects TRBV11-2 to TRBJ1-3; D call uncertain. This CDR3 comprises 14 residues. Germline V CDR1 and CDR2: SGHAT, FQNNGV. V lost 5 bases, J lost 2 bases, and 10 bases lay in between.

The V gene is TRBV12-5, the J gene TRBJ1-4; D is unclear. Germline CDR1 is LGHNT and CDR2 is FRNRAP. CDR3 length: 14 residues. V lost 0 bases and J 10 bases, leaving 12 bases between the germline ends. CDR3 sequence: CASGLVLDSLKLFF. The CDR3 DNA reads as TGTGCTAGTGGTTTGGTACTAGATAGCTTAAAACTGTTTTTT.

This sequence joins TRBV7-2 and TRBJ1-5, with 7 bases identical to TRBD1. CDR3 size: 16 residues. V gave up 5 bases and J gave up 6 bases; unmatched junction bases: 13. CDR1 and CDR2 (germline): SGHTA, FQGNSA. The CDR3 loop is CASSPPGQYSGQPQHF. The CDR3 nucleotides read TGTGCCAGCAGCCCTCCGGGACAGTATTCTGGTCAGCCCCAGCATTTT.

This clone was seen once. The chain combines TRBV5-1 with TRBJ2-7; tentatively, D is TRBD2 (8 bases). The CDR3 spans 16 residues. V lost 3 bases, J lost 2 bases, and 18 bases lay in between. CDR1 is SGHRS, CDR2 YFSETQ, per germline. CDR3 region: CASSWAGGQSTYEQYF. CDR3 nucleotide sequence: TGCGCCAGCAGCTGGGCGGGGGGACAGAGCACCTACGAGCAGTACTTC.

The count of this clone is one. The chain is built from TRBV27 and TRBJ2-7, with 11 bases that match TRBD2. Germline V gives CDR1 MNHEY, CDR2 SMNVEV (reference sequence). The V and J ends lost 5 bases and 4 bases, in that order; junction bases with no gene match: 10. The CDR3 runs 16 residues. CDR3 protein: CASSPRLVAGGYEQYF. The CDR3 DNA reads TGTGCCAGCAGTCCTCGTTTGGTAGCGGGAGGGTACGAGCAGTACTTC.

This chain joins TRBV4-3 and TRBJ2-7; 8 bases are a match to TRBD1. V lost 4 bases to trimming and J lost 3 bases; unmatched junction nucleotides: 5. Germline lookup yields CDR1 LGHNA and CDR2 YSLEER. The CDR3 covers 14 residues. Written as DNA, the CDR3 is TGCGCCAGCAGCCCTGGACAGGGTGGCTACGAGCAGTACTTC. Amino acids: CASSPGQGGYEQYF.

This clone was seen a handful of times. V gene TRBV6-5 combines with J gene TRBJ2-3, with 14 bases lining up with TRBD2. The CDR3 has 15 residues. Looked up from germline, CDR1 is MNHEY and CDR2 is SVGAGI. Trimming removed 6 bases from V and 8 bases from J; junction bases left unmatched: 7. The CDR3 sequence: CASSRLAGGLGTQYF. The CDR3 DNA reads as TGTGCCAGCAGCAGACTAGCGGGGGGGCTGGGTACGCAGTATTTT.

The chain links TRBV28 to TRBJ2-7; D remains unclear. The germline V gene has CDR1 MDHEN and CDR2 SYDVKM. This CDR3 is built from 15 residues. V lost 3 bases, J lost 1 base, and 13 bases lay in between. The DNA for the CDR3 is TGTGCCAGCAGTTTCCCCCCACCAGGTTCCTACGAGCAGTACTTC. Translating it yields CASSFPPPGSYEQYF.

The chain combines TRBV21-1 with TRBJ2-2; the table's D call TRBD2 went unverified against the DNA. TRBV21-1 is designated a pseudogene. The CDR3 has 11 amino acids. CDR3 in DNA: TGTGCCAGCTATCGTGCCGGGGAGCTGTTTTTT. This gives the protein CASYRAGELFF.

Comments on this clone: A junction end diverges from the germline sequence, so it may reflect a read error. J is TRBJ2-7 and V is TRBV6-1; 8 bases fit TRBD2. Germline-derived CDR1 and CDR2 are MNHNS and SASEGT. There are 13 residues in the CDR3. The CDR3 DNA reads as TGTGCCAGCAGCCCTCATCCGGGGGGGTCCGGGGGCTTC. Protein sequence: CASSPHPGGSGGF.

The chain is built from TRBV28 and TRBJ2-7; perhaps TRBD1 as D (5 bases). Germline V gene lookup returns CDR1 MDHEN and CDR2 SYDVKM. V was shortened by 6 bases and J by 3 bases, with 18 bases between the two germline ends. CDR3 length equals 15 residues. The CDR3 region has the DNA TGTGCCAGCAGCCCAGGGTTTGGGGCATACTACGAGCAGTACTTC. It specifies CASSPGFGAYYEQYF.

The chain employs TRBV28 and TRBJ1-2, with TRBD1 matching over 8 bases. V was clipped by 8 bases and J by 4 bases; unmatched bases: 9. This CDR3 contains 14 residues. Germline lookup yields CDR1 MDHEN and CDR2 SYDVKM. CDR3 sequence: CASSSGTGVYGYTF. The CDR3 coding sequence is TGTGCCAGCTCCTCCGGGACAGGCGTCTATGGCTACACCTTC.

Only a few counts were recorded for this clone. The chain joins TRBV27 to TRBJ2-7; 10 bases are a match to TRBD1. This CDR3 is 18 amino acids long. Per the germline V gene, CDR1 is MNHEY and CDR2 is SMNVEV (reference sequence). V shed 3 bases and J 4 bases; nucleotides not matched to a gene: 15. The CDR3 coding sequence is TGTGCCAGCAGTTTCATAAATACCGGGACAGGGGTTGATTACGAGCAGTACTTC. The encoded protein is CASSFINTGTGVDYEQYF.